A single sample is the source of the 6 T cell receptor beta chains below, sequenced in a study of CD8+ T cells in alopecia areata. This sample's treatment: oral pan-JAK inhibitor, 5-10 mg twice daily. TCR sequencing used cDNA made by reverse transcription of extracted RNA. Assay used: immunoSEQ multiplex PCR; TCRdb lists only in-frame clones, some missing. The data show fewer than 200,000 clones, roughly 63% seen once. Sequencing was performed on CD4+ T cells sorted from blood, taken at approximately week 60, from a patient treated with tofacitinib. Receptor source: a human donor with alopecia areata.

The chain carries TRBV11-2 and TRBJ2-7; D is uncertain. The CDR3 extends over 17 amino acids. V lost 1 base and J lost 0, with 16 bases in between. Germline lookup yields CDR1 SGHAT and CDR2 FQNNGV. The CDR3 DNA sequence: TGTGCCAGCAGCTTAGGGGAAAGACTTCTCAGCTCCTACGAGCAGTACTTC. It specifies CASSLGERLLSSYEQYF.

In DNA, the CDR3 is TGTGCCAGCACCGGGGCAGGGAATCAGCCCCAGCATTTT. Residues: CASTGAGNQPQHF. The chain uses TRBV2 and TRBJ1-5, with D perhaps matching TRBD1 (5 bases). The CDR3 has 13 residues. Trimming took off 7 bases at V and 4 bases at J, with 11 bases between the two ends. In germline, CDR1 is SNHLY, CDR2 FYNNEI.

In its sample, this clone was seen a few times. Here the CDR3 reads CASSEAVRFSPLHF. CDR3 nucleotide sequence: TGTGCCAGCAGTGAAGCCGTGAGGTTTTCACCCCTCCACTTT. The chain combines TRBV2 with TRBJ1-6; D ambiguous. The germline V and J ends were trimmed by 0 bases and 9 bases, with 9 bases remaining between them. The CDR3 extends over 14 amino acids. Looked up from germline, CDR1 is SNHLY and CDR2 is FYNNEI.

The V call is TRBV5-1, the J call TRBJ1-2; D gene unclear. This CDR3 is built from 15 residues. The V end lost 0 bases, the J end lost 4 bases, and 13 bases lay between the germline ends. Germline CDR1 and CDR2: SGHRS and YFSETQ. The CDR3 protein is CASSLASGEIYGYTF. The DNA for the CDR3 is TGCGCCAGCAGCTTGGCCTCTGGAGAAATCTATGGCTACACCTTC.

This clone was detected a few times. The rearrangement uses TRBV29-1 and TRBJ2-7; 11 bases are shared with TRBD1. The CDR3 loop spans 17 amino acids. J lost 6 bases, V lost 0 bases, and 13 bases had no gene match. The germline gives CDR1 SQVTM, CDR2 ANQGSEA. CDR3 amino acids: CSVEDRRPGTGGREQYF. DNA for the CDR3: TGCAGCGTTGAAGATCGGAGACCCGGGACAGGGGGTCGCGAGCAGTACTTC.

This clone was detected a few times. The chain carries TRBV30 and TRBJ1-2, with unresolved D. The CDR3 is 14 amino acids. V shed 7 bases and J shed 1 base, with 16 bases lying between them. Germline assignment: CDR1 GTSNPN and CDR2 SVGIG (reference sequence). This chain's CDR3 is CASSINTVNYGYTF. CDR3 nucleotides: TGTGCCTCCTCTATTAACACGGTTAACTATGGCTACACCTTC.